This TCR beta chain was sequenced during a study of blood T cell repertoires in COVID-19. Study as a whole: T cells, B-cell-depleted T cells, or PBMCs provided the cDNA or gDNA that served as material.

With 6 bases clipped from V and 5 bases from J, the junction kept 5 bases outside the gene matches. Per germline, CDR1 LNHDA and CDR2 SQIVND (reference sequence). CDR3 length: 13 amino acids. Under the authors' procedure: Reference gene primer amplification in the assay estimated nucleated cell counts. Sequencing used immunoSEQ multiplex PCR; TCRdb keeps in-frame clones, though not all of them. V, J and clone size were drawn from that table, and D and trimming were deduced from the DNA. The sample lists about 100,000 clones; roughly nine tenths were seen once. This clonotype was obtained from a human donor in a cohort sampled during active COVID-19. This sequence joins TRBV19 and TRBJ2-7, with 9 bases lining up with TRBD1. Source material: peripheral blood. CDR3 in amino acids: CASRRQGGHEQYF. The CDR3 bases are TGTGCCAGTAGGAGACAGGGGGGCCACGAGCAGTACTTC.